This is a list of T cell receptor beta chains from one sample in a study of untreated major depressive disorder. Data came from immunoSEQ multiplex PCR; TCRdb stores just in-frame clones and leaves some out. The sample comprises approximately 20,000 clones, roughly 90% of which are singletons, and more than 0.55% rests with the top ten. Sample: CD4+ T cells from PBMCs. All receptors come from a woman between 40 and 50 years old with major depressive disorder. Both conserved end residues are part of each CDR3. The order of the fields is D gene, CDR3 length, J gene, V gene, clone size, CDR3 DNA, CDR3 protein. A D gene is named only where the DNA matches it firmly. The size field is filled for only some rows; it gives once, few, many or a size class.

>NA|14|TRBJ1-2|TRBV7-9|NA
TGTGCCAGCAGCCTTGGGCAGGTTTCAGGGGCCTACACCTTC
CASSLGQVSGAYTF
>TRBD1|14|TRBJ1-3|TRBV5-4|NA
TGTGCCAGCAGCTTGAAGGGACAGGGGAACACCATATATTTT
CASSLKGQGNTIYF
>TRBD1|15|TRBJ2-2|TRBV5-1|NA
TGCGCCAGCAGCTTGGACAGGGGGCTTACTGGGGAGCTGTTTTTT
CASSLDRGLTGELFF
>NA|15|TRBJ1-1|TRBV6-5|NA
TGTGCCAGCAGTCCTTATAAGACATCGAACACTGAAGCTTTCTTT
CASSPYKTSNTEAFF
>TRBD1|15|TRBJ1-5|TRBV27|NA
TGTGCCAGCAGTTCCTTGACAGGGTTCAATCAGCCCCAGCATTTT
CASSSLTGFNQPQHF
>TRBD2|14|TRBJ2-5|TRBV2|NA
TGTGCCAGCAGCCCAGGACTAGCGATCGAGACCCAGTACTTC
CASSPGLAIETQYF
>NA|14|TRBJ1-2|TRBV7-9|NA
TGTGCCAGCAGCTTACCGGGACTCTTCTATGGCTACACCTTC
CASSLPGLFYGYTF
>TRBD1|15|TRBJ2-5|TRBV5-4|NA
TGTGCCAGCAGCCGGGACAGGGGGCGGCAAGAGACCCAGTACTTC
CASSRDRGRQETQYF
>NA|11|TRBJ2-3|TRBV30|NA
TGTGCCTGGAGCCCTAAGGATACGCAGTATTTT
CAWSPKDTQYF
>NA|17|TRBJ1-1|TRBV4-2|NA
TGTGCCAGCAGCCAAGAGACACGTCCCTGGACTAACACTGAAGCTTTCTTT
CASSQETRPWTNTEAFF
>NA|11|TRBJ1-6|TRBV4-1|few
TGCGCCAGCAGCCTACTCGGGCCCCTCCACTTT
CASSLLGPLHF
>TRBD2|15|TRBJ2-3|TRBV5-1|NA
TGCGCCAGCAGCTTGGGCCGGGGGGGCACAGATACGCAGTATTTT
CASSLGRGGTDTQYF
>TRBD1|11|TRBJ2-3|TRBV29-1|NA
TGCAGTGGACAGGGTATCGATACGCAGTATTTT
CSGQGIDTQYF
>NA|14|TRBJ2-7|TRBV6-6|NA
TGTGCCAGCAGTTACAAGACCTACTCCTACGAGCAGTACTTC
CASSYKTYSYEQYF
>NA|14|TRBJ1-1|TRBV29-1|NA
TGCAGCGCGCGGACTGCCTCCATGAACACTGAAGCTTTCTTT
CSARTASMNTEAFF
>TRBD1|13|TRBJ1-3|TRBV19|NA
TGTGCCAGCGACAGGGGTCCTGGAAACACCATATATTTT
CASDRGPGNTIYF
>NA|15|TRBJ2-5|TRBV4-1|once
TGCGCCAGCAGCCAAAGGGGTTATGGAAGAAAGACCCAGTACTTC
CASSQRGYGRKTQYF
>TRBD1|17|TRBJ2-2|TRBV19|NA
TGTGCCAGTAGTTCCTGGGGGACAGGGTTAATTAGCGGGGAGCTGTTTTTT
CASSSWGTGLISGELFF
>TRBD2|18|TRBJ2-7|TRBV25-1|NA
TGTGCCAGCAGGGGCGGGGGGGGTCCAGGGTCTTCTGTATACGAGCAGTACTTC
CASRGGGGPGSSVYEQYF
>NA|16|TRBJ1-5|TRBV6-1|NA
TGTGCCAGCAGTGAAGGATTTATGGAGTTAAATCAGCCCCAGCATTTT
CASSEGFMELNQPQHF
>NA|13|TRBJ1-1|TRBV11-3|once
TGTGCCAGCGGGGTCGGGGCCGACCGAGTGGCTTTCTTT
CASGVGADRVAFF
>NA|15|TRBJ1-2|TRBV7-2|NA
TGTGCCAGCAGCTTCGCGGGACACCCTAACTATGGCTACACCTTC
CASSFAGHPNYGYTF
>NA|13|TRBJ2-7|TRBV2|NA
TGTGCCAGCAGTCGGGACGGGAGCTACGAGCAGTACTTC
CASSRDGSYEQYF
>TRBD2|17|TRBJ2-3|TRBV18|NA
TGTGCCAGCTCACCAGGACTAGCGGGGGTCATCACAGATACGCAGTATTTT
CASSPGLAGVITDTQYF
>TRBD2|15|TRBJ2-1|TRBV7-3|NA
TGTGCCAGCAGCCCGCTAGCGGGGAGTAACAATGAGCAGTTCTTC
CASSPLAGSNNEQFF
>NA|16|TRBJ1-1|TRBV4-1|NA
TGCGCCAGCAGCCAAGAAGGTATGGGTCGAGGGACTGAAGCTTTCTTT
CASSQEGMGRGTEAFF
>NA|13|TRBJ1-5|TRBV30|NA
TGTGCCTGGAGCTTGGCCAGCAATCAGCCCCAGCATTTT
CAWSLASNQPQHF
>NA|14|TRBJ1-1|TRBV14|NA
TGTGCCAGCAGCCTTGGGAGGGCACGGACTGAAGCTTTCTTT
CASSLGRARTEAFF
>TRBD2|18|TRBJ2-3|TRBV5-8|few
TGTGCCAGCAGCTTGGTATTTGGACTAGCGTCTAGCACAGATACGCAGTATTTT
CASSLVFGLASSTDTQYF
>NA|15|TRBJ1-2|TRBV6-5|NA
TGTGCCAGCAGTTTGCACACACAGGCCTTTGGGGGCTACACCTTC
CASSLHTQAFGGYTF
>NA|13|TRBJ2-3|TRBV2|NA
TGTGCCAGCAGTGGACAGGCAGCAGATACGCAGTATTTT
CASSGQAADTQYF
>NA|14|TRBJ1-3|TRBV9|NA
TGTGCCAGCAGCGTGGAACACTCTGGAAACACCATATATTTT
CASSVEHSGNTIYF
>NA|12|TRBJ1-1|TRBV6-1|NA
TGTGCCAGCAGTGGGCTGTACACTGAAGCTTTCTTT
CASSGLYTEAFF
>TRBD2|16|TRBJ2-1|TRBV5-4|NA
TGTGCCAGCAGCTCCCTAGCGGGAGAAGGTTTCAATGAGCAGTTCTTC
CASSSLAGEGFNEQFF
>NA|14|TRBJ2-7|TRBV2|NA
TGTGCCAGCAAGAGGAGCCCCAGCTCCTACGAGCAGTACTTC
CASKRSPSSYEQYF
>NA|14|TRBJ2-2|TRBV4-3|NA
TGCGCCAGCAGCCAAGAAGGGGGCACCGGGGAGCTGTTTTTT
CASSQEGGTGELFF
>NA|14|TRBJ2-3|TRBV4-1|NA
TGCGCCAGCAGCCAAGAGTTTGCAGCGGGTACGCAGTATTTT
CASSQEFAAGTQYF
>NA|17|TRBJ1-5|TRBV11-3|NA
TGTGCCAGCAGCCCCCATACCCCCGGGTATAGCAATCAGCCCCAGCATTTT
CASSPHTPGYSNQPQHF
>TRBD2|14|TRBJ2-1|TRBV30|NA
TGTGCCTGGAGTCGGTTAGCGGGAGACCCTGAGCAGTTCTTC
CAWSRLAGDPEQFF
>NA|14|TRBJ1-1|TRBV7-9|NA
TGTGCCAGCAGCTTAGGGTTTATGAACACTGAAGCTTTCTTT
CASSLGFMNTEAFF
>NA|13|TRBJ1-1|TRBV6-6|NA
TGTGCCAGCAGCTTACAGGGTAACTCTGAAGCTTTCTTT
CASSLQGNSEAFF
>TRBD2|19|TRBJ2-1|TRBV11-3|NA
TGTGCCAGCAGCCTTCGACTAGCGGGAGTCCCCGTCTCCTACAATGAGCAGTTCTTC
CASSLRLAGVPVSYNEQFF
>TRBD1|18|TRBJ1-4|TRBV5-1|NA
TGCGCCAGCAGCCGGACAGGGACCCTTTTATTGGCTAATGAAAAACTGTTTTTT
CASSRTGTLLLANEKLFF
>NA|14|TRBJ2-2|TRBV5-5|NA
TGTGCCAGCAGCGTTGCGGGGGCGGCCGGGGAGCTGTTTTTT
CASSVAGAAGELFF
>NA|16|TRBJ2-1|TRBV4-1|NA
TGCGCCAGCAGCCAGGGTTTGCGGAGCTCCTACAATGAGCAGTTCTTC
CASSQGLRSSYNEQFF
>NA|13|TRBJ1-5|TRBV5-8|NA
TGTGCCAGCAGGCACGTAGGCTCACAGCCCCAGCATTTT
CASRHVGSQPQHF
>NA|14|TRBJ1-1|TRBV7-3|NA
TGTGCCAGCAGCCCCGGGGCGGGGAACACTGAAGCTTTCTTT
CASSPGAGNTEAFF
>NA|19|TRBJ1-2|TRBV5-6|NA
TGTGCCAGCAGCTTGACAGTTCGACCGGGACAACCGTTTAACTATGGCTACACCTTC
CASSLTVRPGQPFNYGYTF
>NA|11|TRBJ2-5|TRBV5-1|NA
TGCGCCAGCAGCTGGGGAGAGACCCAGTACTTC
CASSWGETQYF
>NA|15|TRBJ2-5|TRBV6-1|once
TGTGCCAGCAGTGAAGGCCCTTGGAGTACGGAGACCCAGTACTTC
CASSEGPWSTETQYF
>TRBD1|17|TRBJ1-2|TRBV19|NA
TGTGCCAGTAGTAGCCGGGACAGGGTTAACACCGCCTATGGCTACACCTTC
CASSSRDRVNTAYGYTF
>TRBD1|15|TRBJ2-2|TRBV6-5|NA
TGTGCCAGCAGTTACCGGACAGGGCTCACCGGGGAGCTGTTTTTT
CASSYRTGLTGELFF
>TRBD2|16|TRBJ2-7|TRBV11-3|NA
TGTGCCAGCAGCCCTGCCGGGACTAGCGGGGGACGCGAGCAGTACTTC
CASSPAGTSGGREQYF
>NA|14|TRBJ1-2|TRBV4-2|NA
TGTGCCAGCAGCCAAGGGGGCGCGCTCTATGGCTACACCTTC
CASSQGGALYGYTF